The 18 T cell receptor beta chains listed next were all sequenced from one sample in a study of control samples from healthy donors and cancer patients. TCRdb keeps only in-frame clones here, not all; method: immunoSEQ multiplex PCR. The table records more than 85,000 clones, around 89% of them present only once. The material sequenced was blood. Every receptor here comes from a woman between 45 and 65 years old in good health.

The rearrangement uses TRBV5-1 and TRBJ1-4; 9 bases match TRBD1. The V segment lost 4 bases and the J segment 5 bases; nucleotides outside the gene matches: 6. The CDR3 has 15 amino acids. Germline loops: CDR1 SGHRS, CDR2 YFSETQ. The CDR3 spells CASSPSGQGNEKLFF. The CDR3 DNA is TGCGCCAGCAGCCCCTCGGGACAGGGAAATGAAAAACTGTTTTTT.

About this clone: The identical CDR3 is also encoded by other nucleotide sequences in the sample. The chain carries TRBV18 and TRBJ2-5; a possible D gene is TRBD2 (6 bases). Trimming stripped 1 base from V and 5 bases from J, with 8 bases between. Germline loops: CDR1 KGHSH, CDR2 LQKENI. The CDR3 loop spans 13 amino acids. The CDR3 spells CASSPQGGETQYF. The CDR3 nucleotides are TGTGCCAGCTCACCACAAGGAGGGGAGACCCAGTACTTC.

Here the CDR3 DNA reads TGTGCCAGCAGTCCCGGGGACGGACTAACCCTCCACTTT. Its translation: CASSPGDGLTLHF. The chain couples TRBV28 to TRBJ1-6; tentative D call: TRBD1 (5 bases). The germline CDR1 and CDR2 sequences are MDHEN and SYDVKM. This CDR3 comprises 13 residues. Trimming cost V 5 bases and J 14 bases, with 16 bases left between them.

The chain couples TRBV24-1 to TRBJ1-6, with a weak D call TRBD1 (6 bases). The CDR3 covers 17 residues. V was shortened by 9 bases and J by 5 bases, with 22 bases between the two germline ends. Germline loops: CDR1 KGHDR, CDR2 SFDVKD. The CDR3 here is CATPPGVSRCHNSPLHF. For the CDR3, the DNA is TGTGCCACCCCTCCAGGGGTCTCCCGTTGCCATAATTCACCCCTCCACTTT.

The chain combines TRBV13 with TRBJ1-1; D is uncertain. This CDR3 is 13 amino acids long. The ends were cut back, 6 bases at V and 1 base at J, with 9 bases in the middle. The germline V gene encodes CDR1 PRHDT and CDR2 FYEKMQ (reference sequence). The CDR3 region is CASRGGTNTEAFF. Here the CDR3 DNA reads TGTGCCAGCAGGGGCGGAACGAACACTGAAGCTTTCTTT.

This rearrangement joins TRBV27 to TRBJ2-7; D tentatively fits TRBD1 or TRBD2 (7 bases each). This CDR3 comprises 16 residues. Per the germline V gene, CDR1 is MNHEY and CDR2 is SMNVEV (reference sequence). Between the trimmed V and J ends, which lost 4 bases and 4 bases, there was a span of 20 bases. The CDR3, as DNA: TGTGCCAGCAGTTCCAGGGGGAGGGGAAAACTTTACGAGCAGTACTTC. Translation gives CASSSRGRGKLYEQYF.

This clone occurred once. V usage is TRBV3-1 (or the pseudogene TRBV3-2) and J usage is TRBJ2-3; a possible D gene is TRBD1 (5 bases). V lost 8 bases, J lost 0 bases, and 9 bases lay in between. Germline values: CDR1 LGHDT, CDR2 YNNKEL (reference sequence). The CDR3 covers 13 residues. DNA of the CDR3: TGTGCCAGCGGCAGGGCTAGCACAGATACGCAGTATTTT. Translation gives CASGRASTDTQYF.

The rearrangement joins TRBV19 to TRBJ2-3, with unresolved D. This CDR3 is 14 amino acids long. Trimming stripped 3 bases from V and 0 bases from J, with 7 bases between. CDR1 LNHDA and CDR2 SQIVND come from the germline V gene (reference sequence). In DNA form, the CDR3 reads TGTGCCAGTAGTATTGGGTCGAGCACAGATACGCAGTATTTT. Translating it yields CASSIGSSTDTQYF.

V is TRBV28 and J is TRBJ2-7, with D unclear. Germline CDR1 is MDHEN and CDR2 is SYDVKM. The CDR3 is 13 residues long. Between the trimmed V and J ends, which lost 8 bases and 5 bases, there was a span of 16 bases. For the CDR3, the DNA is TGTGCCAGCTCCTCGAGGTTTCGTGACGAGCAGTACTTC. Protein: CASSSRFRDEQYF.

This chain joins TRBV6-5 and TRBJ2-7; D perhaps matches TRBD1 (5 bases). The V gene's germline CDR1 is MNHEY and CDR2 SVGAGI. The V and J ends lost 2 bases and 2 bases respectively, with 7 bases between them. The CDR3 loop spans 13 amino acids. The CDR3 sequence is CASSYLGAYEQYF. CDR3 sequence (DNA): TGTGCCAGCAGTTACCTAGGGGCCTACGAGCAGTACTTC.

The chain employs TRBV25-1 and TRBJ2-3, with D possibly being TRBD2 (6 bases). V lost 8 bases to trimming and J lost 6 bases, with 15 bases between them. This CDR3 region has 13 residues. The germline V gene has CDR1 MGHDK and CDR2 SYGVNS. CDR3 coding DNA: TGTGCCAGCGCCCGCGGGGTTACGGATACGCAGTATTTT. Translation: CASARGVTDTQYF.

V usage is TRBV3-1 (or the pseudogene TRBV3-2) and J usage is TRBJ1-2, with D possibly TRBD1 on 6 matching bases. The CDR3 is made up of 14 amino acids. V lost 2 bases and J lost 5, with 12 bases in between. Germline CDR1 and CDR2: LGHDT and YNNKEL (reference sequence). The CDR3 reads CASSQSRGGYGYTF. In nucleotides, the CDR3 is TGTGCCAGCAGCCAAAGCAGGGGAGGGTATGGCTACACCTTC.

This sequence joins TRBV27 and TRBJ2-1; D unresolved. Per the germline V gene, CDR1 is MNHEY and CDR2 is SMNVEV (reference sequence). V lost 3 bases and J 1 base, leaving 7 bases between the germline ends. The CDR3 consists of 14 residues. The CDR3 coding sequence is TGTGCCAGCAGTTTGGGGTATTCCTACAATGAGCAGTTCTTC. It encodes CASSLGYSYNEQFF.

CDR3 DNA: TGTGCCAGCAGCACACACGGGGGCGAGGGAAACATTCAGTACTTC. It is translated as CASSTHGGEGNIQYF. This chain uses TRBV7-8 with TRBJ2-4; D may match TRBD1 or TRBD2 (6 bases each). V lost 5 bases and J lost 6, with 17 bases in between. Germline V gene data show CDR1 as SGHVS and CDR2 as FQNEAQ. The CDR3 length is 15 residues.

This clone was observed a few times. The V call is TRBV7-9, the J call TRBJ2-1, with D perhaps matching TRBD2 (5 bases). This CDR3 comprises 12 residues. With 1 base removed from V and 11 bases from J, the gap between germline ends came to 9 bases. Germline CDR1 is SEHNR and CDR2 is FQNEAQ (reference sequence). The CDR3 nucleotides are TGTGCCAGCAGCTTAGGGGTCGGGAAGCAGTTCTTC. It specifies CASSLGVGKQFF.

This chain uses TRBV11-2 with TRBJ1-2; 8 bases map to TRBD1. Germline CDR1 reads SGHAT; CDR2 reads FQNNGV. This CDR3 spans 15 amino acids. J was trimmed by 4 bases and V by 5 bases; bases with no gene match: 9. CDR3 protein: CASSPSRQGFYGYTF. The CDR3 bases are TGTGCCAGCAGCCCCTCCCGACAGGGGTTCTATGGCTACACCTTC.

The chain uses TRBV11-2 and TRBJ1-2; D gene ambiguous. The CDR3 covers 12 residues. Germline assignment: CDR1 SGHAT and CDR2 FQNNGV. V was clipped by 4 bases and J by 7 bases, with 10 bases between them. CDR3 sequence: CASSSESRGYTF. Written as DNA, the CDR3 is TGTGCCAGCAGCTCGGAAAGTCGTGGCTACACCTTC.

The chain carries TRBV30 and TRBJ2-7, with a tentative D call TRBD2 (5 bases). V lost 8 bases and J 0 bases, leaving 11 bases between the germline ends. The length of the CDR3 is 12 residues. From germline, CDR1 is GTSNPN and CDR2 SVGIG (reference sequence). The CDR3 DNA sequence: TGTGCCGGCGGACTGAGCTCCTACGAGCAGTACTTC. This codes for CAGGLSSYEQYF.